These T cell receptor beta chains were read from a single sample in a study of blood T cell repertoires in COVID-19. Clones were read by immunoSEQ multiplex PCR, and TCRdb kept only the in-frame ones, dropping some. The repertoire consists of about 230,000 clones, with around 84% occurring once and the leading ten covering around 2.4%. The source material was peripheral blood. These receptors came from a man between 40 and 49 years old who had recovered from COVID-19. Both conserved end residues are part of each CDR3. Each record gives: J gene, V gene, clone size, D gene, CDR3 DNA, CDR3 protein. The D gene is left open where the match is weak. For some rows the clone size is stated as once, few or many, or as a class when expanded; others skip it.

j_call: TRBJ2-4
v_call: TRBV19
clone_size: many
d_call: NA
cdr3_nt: TGTGCCAGTATGAGTGGAAGGGGAAAAAACATTCAGTACTTC
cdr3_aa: CASMSGRGKNIQYF

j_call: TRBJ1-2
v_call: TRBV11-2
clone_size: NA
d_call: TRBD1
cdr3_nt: TGTGCCAGCAGCTCGCTACGACAGGGAACAAACTATGGCTACACCTTC
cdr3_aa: CASSSLRQGTNYGYTF

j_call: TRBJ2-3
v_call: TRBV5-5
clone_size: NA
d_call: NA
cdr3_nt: TGTGCCAGCAGCTTGCGCAATCCGGGACTTGGCACAGATACGCAGTATTTT
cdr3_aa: CASSLRNPGLGTDTQYF

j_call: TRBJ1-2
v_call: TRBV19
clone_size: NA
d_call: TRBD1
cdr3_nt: TGTGCCAGTGTAAGACGGACAGGGGGCAACTATGGCTACACCTTC
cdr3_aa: CASVRRTGGNYGYTF

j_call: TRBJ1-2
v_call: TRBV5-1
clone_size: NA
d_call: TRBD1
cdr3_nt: TGCGCCAGCAGCTTGGGACAGGGGGCAGGTGGCTACACCTTC
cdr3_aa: CASSLGQGAGGYTF

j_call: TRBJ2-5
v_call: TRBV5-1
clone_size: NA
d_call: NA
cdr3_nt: TGCGCCAGCAGCTTAACCCTACAAGAGACCCAGTACTTC
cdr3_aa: CASSLTLQETQYF

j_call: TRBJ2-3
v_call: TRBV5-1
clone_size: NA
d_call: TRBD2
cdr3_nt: TGCGCCAGCAGCTTGCCTACTAGCGAGCAGTATTTT
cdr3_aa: CASSLPTSEQYF

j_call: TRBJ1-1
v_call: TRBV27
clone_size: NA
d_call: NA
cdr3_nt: TGTGCCAGCAGTTTATTGGCCAGGGGAGGGACTGAAGCTTTCTTT
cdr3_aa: CASSLLARGGTEAFF

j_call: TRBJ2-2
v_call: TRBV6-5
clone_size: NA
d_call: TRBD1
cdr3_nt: TGTGCCAGCAGTTATTCCGGACAGGGCCCAGGGGAGCTGTTTTTT
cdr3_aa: CASSYSGQGPGELFF

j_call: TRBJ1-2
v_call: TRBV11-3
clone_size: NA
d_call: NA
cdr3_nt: TGTGCCAGCAGCTTTAACAGTGCCAACTATGGCTACACCTTC
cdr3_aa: CASSFNSANYGYTF

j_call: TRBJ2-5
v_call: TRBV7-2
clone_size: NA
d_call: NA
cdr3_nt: TGTGCCAGCAGCTTAGCTCATTTGGAGACCCAGTACTTC
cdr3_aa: CASSLAHLETQYF

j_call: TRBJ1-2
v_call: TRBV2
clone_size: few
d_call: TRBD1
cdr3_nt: TGTGCCAGCAGTTACACAGGGACAGCCCATGGCTACACCTTC
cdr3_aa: CASSYTGTAHGYTF

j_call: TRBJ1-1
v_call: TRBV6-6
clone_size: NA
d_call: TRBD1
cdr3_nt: TGTGCCAGCCTGTCGGGACAGGGGGGCACTGAAGCTTTCTTT
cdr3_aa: CASLSGQGGTEAFF

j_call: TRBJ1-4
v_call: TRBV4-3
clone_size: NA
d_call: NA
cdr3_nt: TGCGCCAGCAGCCAAACAGGGCGTGGACATGAAAAACTGTTTTTT
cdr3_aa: CASSQTGRGHEKLFF

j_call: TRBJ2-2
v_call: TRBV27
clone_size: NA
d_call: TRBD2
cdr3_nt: TGTGCCAGCAGTTTTGGCGGGGGTTCGACCGGGGAGCTGTTTTTT
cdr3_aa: CASSFGGGSTGELFF

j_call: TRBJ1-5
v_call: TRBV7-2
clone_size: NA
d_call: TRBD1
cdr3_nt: TGTGCCAGCAGCGAACGGACAGGGAATCAGCCCCAGCATTTT
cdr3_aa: CASSERTGNQPQHF

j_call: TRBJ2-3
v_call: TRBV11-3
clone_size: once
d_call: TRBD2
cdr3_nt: TGTGCCAGCAGTCTTCGGACTAGCGGGGGGGCGGCAGATACGCAGTATTTT
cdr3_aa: CASSLRTSGGAADTQYF

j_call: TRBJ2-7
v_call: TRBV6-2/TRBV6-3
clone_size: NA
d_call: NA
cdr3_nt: TGTGCCAGCAGTTACTCCGTGGACAGTGAGAACGAGCAGTACTTC
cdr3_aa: CASSYSVDSENEQYF

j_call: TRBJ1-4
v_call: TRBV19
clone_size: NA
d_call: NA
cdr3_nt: TGTGCCAGTAGTCGGTACCAGGGTCAAGGAGTAACTAATGAAAAACTGTTTTTT
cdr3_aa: CASSRYQGQGVTNEKLFF

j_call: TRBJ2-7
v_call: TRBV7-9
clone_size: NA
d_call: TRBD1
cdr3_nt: TGTGCCAGCAGCAGACAGGGGGGGCCTCTCGAGCAGTACTTC
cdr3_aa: CASSRQGGPLEQYF

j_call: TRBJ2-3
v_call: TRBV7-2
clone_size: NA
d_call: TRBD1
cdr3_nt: TGTGCCAGCAGGTATAGGGACAGGGGCCCGGATACGCAGTATTTT
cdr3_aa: CASRYRDRGPDTQYF

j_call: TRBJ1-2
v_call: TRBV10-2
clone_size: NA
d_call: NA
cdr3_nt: TGCGCCAGCAGTGACACAGTGGATGGCTACACCTTC
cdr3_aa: CASSDTVDGYTF

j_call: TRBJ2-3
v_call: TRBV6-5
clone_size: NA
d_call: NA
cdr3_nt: TGTGCCAGCACTAGCATTTCGTACACAGATACGCAGTATTTT
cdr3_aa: CASTSISYTDTQYF

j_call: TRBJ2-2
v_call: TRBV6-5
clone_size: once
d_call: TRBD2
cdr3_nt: TGTGCCAGCAGTTATCAAGCGGGGGGCCCGTCCGGGGAGCTGTTTTTT
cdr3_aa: CASSYQAGGPSGELFF

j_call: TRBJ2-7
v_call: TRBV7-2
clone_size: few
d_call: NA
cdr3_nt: TGTGCCAGCAGCTTAGGTTTTGGAGGAAGGGAGCAGTACTTC
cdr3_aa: CASSLGFGGREQYF

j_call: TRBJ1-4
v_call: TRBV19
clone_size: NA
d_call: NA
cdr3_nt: TGTGCCAGTAGTAGCTTCAGGGGTCTTAATGAAAAACTGTTTTTT
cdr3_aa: CASSSFRGLNEKLFF

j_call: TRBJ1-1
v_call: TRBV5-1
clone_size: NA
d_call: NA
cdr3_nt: TGCGCCAGCAGCTTGCTCGGAGACACTGAAGCTTTCTTT
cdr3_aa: CASSLLGDTEAFF

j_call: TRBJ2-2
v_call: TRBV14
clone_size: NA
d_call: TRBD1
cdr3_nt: TGTGCCAGCAACTACGGACAGGGGAGCATCGGGGAGCTGTTTTTT
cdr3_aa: CASNYGQGSIGELFF

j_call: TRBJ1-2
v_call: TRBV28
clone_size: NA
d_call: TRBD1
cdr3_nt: TGTGCCAGCAGTTTATTGTTTCAGGGACAGGGGAGGTATGGCTACACCTTC
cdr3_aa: CASSLLFQGQGRYGYTF

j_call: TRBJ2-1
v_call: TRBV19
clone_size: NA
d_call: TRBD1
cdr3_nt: TGTGCCAGTAGGATTACAGGGGTCACCTACAATGAGCAGTTCTTC
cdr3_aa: CASRITGVTYNEQFF

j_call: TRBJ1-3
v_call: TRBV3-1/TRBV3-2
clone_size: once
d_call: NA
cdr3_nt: TGTGCCAGCAGCCAAGCTCGACCGGGGTACTCTGGAAACACCATATATTTT
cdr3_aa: CASSQARPGYSGNTIYF

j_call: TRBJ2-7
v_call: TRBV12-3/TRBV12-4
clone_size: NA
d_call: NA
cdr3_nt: TGTGCCAGCAGTTCATCCGGGAACTACGAGCAGTACTTC
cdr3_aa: CASSSSGNYEQYF

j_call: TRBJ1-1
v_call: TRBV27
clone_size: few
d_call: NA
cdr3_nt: TGTGCCAGCAGTTCACGATTCGGGGGTGCCACTGAAGCTTTCTTT
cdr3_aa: CASSSRFGGATEAFF

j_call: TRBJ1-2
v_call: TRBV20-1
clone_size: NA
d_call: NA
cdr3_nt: TGCAGTGCTAGTGACAGTTACTATGGCTACACCTTC
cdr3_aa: CSASDSYYGYTF

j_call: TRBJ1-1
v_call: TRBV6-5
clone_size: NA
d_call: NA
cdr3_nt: TGTGCCAGCAGTTATGGGGGGTCTGTTGAAGCTTTCTTT
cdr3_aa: CASSYGGSVEAFF

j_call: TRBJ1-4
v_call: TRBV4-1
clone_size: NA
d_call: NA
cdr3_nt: TGCGCCAGCAGCCAAGAAGCGGAAAACCCCAAACTGTTTTTT
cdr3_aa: CASSQEAENPKLFF

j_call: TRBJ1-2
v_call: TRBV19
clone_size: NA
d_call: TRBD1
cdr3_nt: TGTGCCAGTAGACCCCGGACAGGGCGGAACTATGGCTACACCTTC
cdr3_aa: CASRPRTGRNYGYTF

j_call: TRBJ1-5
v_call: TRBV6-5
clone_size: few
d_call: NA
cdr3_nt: TGTGCCAGCAGTAAGAACAGGGCCCCGGAGCCCCAGCATTTT
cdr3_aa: CASSKNRAPEPQHF

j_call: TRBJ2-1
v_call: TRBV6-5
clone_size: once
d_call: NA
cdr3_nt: TGTGCCAGCAGTTACTCGAGGTCGGCTGGTGGCAATGAGCAGTTCTTC
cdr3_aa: CASSYSRSAGGNEQFF

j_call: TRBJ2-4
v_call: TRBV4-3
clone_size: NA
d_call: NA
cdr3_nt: TGCGCCAGCAGCCAGAACTCGGGTGTTATAGCCAAAAACATTCAGTACTTC
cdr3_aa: CASSQNSGVIAKNIQYF